What follows are 32 T cell receptor beta chains derived from one specimen sequenced in a study of T cells after yellow fever vaccination. TCRdb used MiXCR to reprocess the 5' RACE reads, holding one entry per CDR3 protein. The profile shows approximately 160,000 distinct CDR3 sequences, about 6.2% of them singletons. The input for sequencing was CD4+ T cells sorted from PBMCs, taken on the day of the first yellow fever vaccination. The receptors were sampled from a man between 18 and 29 years old who received the YFV17D yellow fever vaccine.

The table lists this clonotype with many counts. This chain uses TRBV14 with TRBJ2-2; D possibly corresponds to TRBD1 (5 bases). Germline values: CDR1 SGHDN, CDR2 FVKESK. The CDR3 has 14 residues. Trimming left V 6 bases short and J 1 base short, with 9 bases between. The CDR3 protein is CASRQTENTGELFF. The CDR3 bases are TGTGCCAGCAGACAGACAGAGAACACCGGGGAGCTGTTTTTT.

In its sample, this clonotype was seen a few times. This chain connects TRBV5-1 to TRBJ2-7, with TRBD1 matching over 11 bases. V was clipped by 5 bases and J by 6 bases; unmatched bases: 4. The germline gives CDR1 SGHRS, CDR2 YFSETQ. The length of the CDR3 is 13 residues. CDR3 loop: CASRSGQGAEQYV. The CDR3, as DNA: TGCGCCAGCAGGTCAGGACAGGGGGCCGAGCAGTACGTC.

The chain uses TRBV7-3 and TRBJ2-1, with TRBD1 as a possible D gene (6 bases). CDR3 size: 14 residues. Germline assignment: CDR1 SGHTA and CDR2 FQGTGA. Trimming pared 5 bases from V and 1 base from J, leaving 9 bases between. DNA for the CDR3: TGTGCCAGCAGCCCCGGACAGTCCTACAATGAGCAGTTCTTC. This gives the protein CASSPGQSYNEQFF.

This clonotype appeared many times. The chain couples TRBV20-1 to TRBJ2-7, with 7 bases that match TRBD2. The CDR3 has 15 residues. J was trimmed by 0 bases and V by 3 bases; bases with no gene match: 8. The V gene's germline CDR1 is DFQATT and CDR2 SNEGSKA (reference sequence). The CDR3: CSASIRGGGSYEQYV. The CDR3 DNA is TGCAGTGCTAGTATCCGCGGCGGGGGCTCCTACGAGCAGTACGTC.

In this sample, this clonotype turned up many times. The chain couples TRBV5-1 to TRBJ1-3; D gene unclear. From germline, CDR1 is SGHRS and CDR2 YFSETQ. With 4 bases removed from V and 1 base from J, the gap between germline ends came to 9 bases. This CDR3 is 14 amino acids long. The CDR3 protein is CASSKGTSGNTIYF. Written as DNA, the CDR3 is TGCGCCAGCAGCAAGGGTACATCTGGAAACACCATATATTTT.

The J gene is TRBJ1-1, the V gene TRBV7-2; D possibly corresponds to TRBD1 (6 bases). This CDR3 spans 13 amino acids. Trimming removed 5 bases at V and 13 bases at J, with 20 bases between. CDR1 and CDR2 (germline): SGHTA, FQGNSA. This CDR3 is CASSPTPGVNGFF. Written as DNA, the CDR3 is TGTGCCAGCAGCCCAACACCAGGGGTTAATGGTTTCTTT.

This clonotype has more than one count but fewer than ten. This sequence joins TRBV7-2 and TRBJ2-1; no definite D call. Trimming left V 3 bases short and J 3 bases short, with 3 bases between. Per the germline V gene, CDR1 is SGHTA and CDR2 is FQGNSA. The CDR3 is made up of 12 amino acids. CDR3 DNA: TGTGCCAGCAGCTTGTACTACAATGAGCAGTTCTTC. Encoded protein: CASSLYYNEQFF. The variable domain in full, completed from reference TRBV7-2 and TRBJ2-1, reads GAGVSQSPSNKVTEKGKDVELRCDPISGHTALYWYRQSLGQGLEFLIYFQGNSAPDKSGLPSDRFSAERTGGSVSTLTIQRTQQEDSAVYLCASSLYYNEQFFGPGTRLTVL.

The table lists this clonotype with many counts. The chain couples TRBV5-1 to TRBJ1-1; D uncertain. This CDR3 spans 13 amino acids. The V end was cut by 0 bases, the J end by 1 base, with 4 bases between. Germline CDR1 reads SGHRS; CDR2 reads YFSETQ. The CDR3 DNA is TGCGCCAGCAGCTTGGAGGGGAACACTGAAGCTTTCTTT. Protein sequence: CASSLEGNTEAFF. The whole variable domain, filled in from reference TRBV5-1 and TRBJ1-1, reads KAGVTQTPRYLIKTRGQQVTLSCSPISGHRSVSWYQQTPGQGLQFLFEYFSETQRNKGNFPGRFSGRQFSNSRSEMNVSTLELGDSALYLCASSLEGNTEAFFGQGTRLTVV.

The CDR3 reads CSASSSGGLDNEQFF. In DNA form, the CDR3 reads TGCAGTGCTAGTTCTAGCGGGGGACTGGACAATGAGCAGTTCTTC. The rearrangement uses TRBV20-1 and TRBJ2-1; 10 bases agree with TRBD2. The CDR3 loop spans 15 amino acids. Looked up from germline, CDR1 is DFQATT and CDR2 is SNEGSKA (reference sequence). Trimming at V came to 3 bases and at J to 5 bases, leaving 7 bases not matched to a gene.

This clonotype was detected many times. The gene calls are TRBV20-1 and TRBJ2-3; D remains ambiguous. V gave up 5 bases and J gave up 7 bases, with 7 bases separating them. This CDR3 contains 10 residues. Germline V gene sequence: CDR1 DFQATT, CDR2 SNEGSKA (reference sequence). The CDR3 region is CSAYRYTQYF. The CDR3 bases are TGCAGTGCTTACCGCTATACGCAGTATTTT.

There are a few counts of this clonotype. This chain connects TRBV4-3 to TRBJ1-4, with no clear D. With 2 bases removed from V and 7 bases from J, the gap between germline ends came to 29 bases. The germline V gene encodes CDR1 LGHNA and CDR2 YSLEER. The CDR3 is 20 residues long. The CDR3 nucleotides read TGCGCCAGCAGCCAAAGTTCTTGGCATGAAGCAACCCTCGCGACTGAAAAACTGTTTTTT. Protein: CASSQSSWHEATLATEKLFF.

This clonotype has a count of ten or more. This sequence joins TRBV7-9 and TRBJ1-1; D unclear. The CDR3 totals 11 residues. Trimming removed 1 base from V and 10 bases from J, with 7 bases in between. Germline CDR1 is SEHNR and CDR2 is FQNEAQ (reference sequence). The DNA for the CDR3 is TGTGCCAGCAGCTTAGACGTAGGAGCTTTCTTT. It yields the protein CASSLDVGAFF. The full variable domain, with the rest looked up from reference TRBV7-9 and TRBJ1-1, is DTGVSQNPRHKITKRGQNVTFRCDPISEHNRLYWYRQTLGQGPEFLTYFQNEAQLEKSRLLSDRFSAERPKGSFSTLEIQRTEQGDSAMYLCASSLDVGAFFGQGTRLTVV.

The rearrangement joins TRBV4-2 to TRBJ1-3, with 8 nucleotides matching TRBD1. CDR3 length equals 15 residues. Germline CDR1 LGHNA, CDR2 YNFKEQ. Losses at the gene ends were 5 bases for V and 2 bases for J; bases not matched to a gene: 5. The CDR3 sequence: CASSDRGGPGNTIYF. The CDR3 DNA sequence: TGTGCCAGCAGCGACAGGGGAGGGCCTGGAAACACCATATATTTT.

This clonotype was detected a few times. V gene TRBV7-2 combines with J gene TRBJ1-2; TRBD1 is a possible D gene (6 bases). The length of the CDR3 is 13 residues. CDR1 SGHTA and CDR2 FQGNSA come from the germline V gene. V was pared by 5 bases and J by 7 bases, with 14 bases between. CDR3 sequence: CASSTGQGTGYTF. CDR3 coding DNA: TGTGCCAGCAGCACCGGGCAGGGGACTGGCTACACCTTC.

This clonotype was counted ten times or more. The V and J genes are TRBV6-5 and TRBJ2-2, with TRBD1 matching 11 bases. Unmatched junction bases numbered 10, after V lost 4 bases and J lost 0 bases. The CDR3 consists of 19 residues. From germline, CDR1 is MNHEY and CDR2 SVGAGI. In nucleotides, the CDR3 is TGTGCCAGCAGTTCTCGGACAGGGGGCTATTTGACGAACACCGGGGAGCTGTTTTTT. Translating gives CASSSRTGGYLTNTGELFF.

This clonotype was counted a few times. V and J are TRBV20-1 and TRBJ1-3; D gene uncertain. Deletions cut 6 bases from V and 4 bases from J, with 19 bases between. Germline V gives CDR1 DFQATT, CDR2 SNEGSKA (reference sequence). The CDR3 covers 15 residues. The CDR3 region is CSAQRGQAPGNTIYF. The CDR3 DNA reads as TGCAGTGCCCAGCGCGGGCAGGCGCCCGGAAACACCATATATTTT.

The chain couples TRBV2 to TRBJ2-3; no reliable D call. With 6 bases removed from V and 5 bases from J, the gap between germline ends came to 9 bases. Per the germline V gene, CDR1 is SNHLY and CDR2 is FYNNEI. This CDR3 has 12 residues. DNA for the CDR3: TGTGCCAGCAGGGAGACGAGAGATACGCAGTATTTT. Protein product: CASRETRDTQYF. Drawing the rest from reference TRBV2 and TRBJ2-3, the complete variable domain is EPEVTQTPSHQVTQMGQEVILRCVPISNHLYFYWYRQILGQKVEFLVSFYNNEISEKSEIFDDQFSVERPDGSNFTLKIRSTKLEDSAMYFCASRETRDTQYFGPGTRLTVL.

This clonotype was found a few times. The chain combines TRBV7-3 with TRBJ2-6; a possible D gene is TRBD1 (6 bases). Germline V gives CDR1 SGHTA, CDR2 FQGTGA. V lost 6 bases and J 0 bases, leaving 15 bases between the germline ends. The length of the CDR3 is 17 residues. The CDR3 region is CASSRDRPSSGANVLTF. Here the CDR3 DNA reads TGTGCCAGCAGTCGTGACAGGCCAAGCTCTGGGGCCAACGTCCTGACTTTC.

This clonotype was seen only a few times. V and J are TRBV5-6 and TRBJ2-7; no definite D call. Trimming removed 5 bases at V and 6 bases at J, with 9 bases between. In germline, CDR1 is SGHDT, CDR2 YYEEEE. The CDR3 spans 11 residues. As DNA, the CDR3 is TGTGCCAGCAGTCGGTCCGCCGAGCAGTACTTC. This codes for CASSRSAEQYF.

As to this clonotype: A much larger clonotype is one base distant, so this may be a read error. The V gene is TRBV28, the J gene TRBJ1-2; D is unclear. The CDR3 covers 16 residues. The germline CDR1 and CDR2 sequences are MDHEN and SYDVKM. DNA of the CDR3: TGTGCCCGCAGTTCTCCTGGACTTAGATCTAACTATGGCTACACCTTC. Its protein is CARSSPGLRSNYGYTF.

This clonotype has a handful of counts. The gene calls are TRBV4-1 and TRBJ1-5; possibly TRBD1 for D (5 bases). The CDR3 is 16 residues long. Trimming took 3 bases from V and 6 from J, leaving 18 bases between them. Germline CDR1 MGHRA, CDR2 YSYEKL. CDR3 sequence: CASSHRLGGEVQPQHF. The CDR3 coding sequence is TGCGCCAGCAGCCATCGCCTTGGGGGGGAGGTTCAGCCCCAGCATTTT.

This clonotype was seen repeatedly, ten times or more. This chain connects TRBV27 to TRBJ2-1; D not resolved. Germline assignment: CDR1 MNHEY and CDR2 SMNVEV (reference sequence). This CDR3 has 14 residues. V was trimmed by 6 bases and J by 1 base, leaving 10 bases between them. The CDR3 sequence is CASRGVRSYNEQFF. The CDR3 bases are TGTGCCAGCAGGGGTGTCCGGTCCTACAATGAGCAGTTCTTC.

Details on this clonotype: A much bigger clone sits one base away, suggesting this may be a read error. The V gene is TRBV5-1, the J gene TRBJ2-5; D unresolved. Germline assignment: CDR1 SGHRS and CDR2 YFSETQ. The CDR3 covers 14 residues. The V end lost 2 bases, the J end lost 5 bases, and 13 bases lay between the germline ends. The CDR3 nucleotides read TGCGCCAGCAGCTTCCAGCCCGGCGACGAGACCCAGTACTTC. This sequence encodes CASSFQPGDETQYF.

This clonotype was seen at least ten times. The chain links TRBV9 to TRBJ2-2, with D perhaps assigned TRBD1 or TRBD2 (6 bases each). The germline gives CDR1 SGDLS, CDR2 YYNGEE. This CDR3 has 16 amino acids. V lost 4 bases and J 1 base, leaving 14 bases between the germline ends. The CDR3 DNA reads as TGTGCCAGCAGCTTTAGACTAGGGGGGAACACCGGGGAGCTGTTTTTT. Encoded protein: CASSFRLGGNTGELFF.

This clonotype was seen at least ten times. V is TRBV12-3 or TRBV12-4 and J is TRBJ1-1; TRBD1 is a possible D gene (6 bases). The CDR3 is 15 residues long. Trimming pared 5 bases from V and 1 base from J, leaving 14 bases between. CDR3 loop: CASSPQPTGNTEAFF. In DNA form, the CDR3 reads TGTGCCAGCAGTCCGCAACCGACAGGGAACACTGAAGCTTTCTTT.

This clonotype showed up many times. This chain connects TRBV7-2 to TRBJ2-3, with TRBD2 identical over 7 bases. The CDR3 sequence is 13 residues long. Trimming at V came to 8 bases and at J to 5 bases, leaving 7 bases not matched to a gene. CDR1 is SGHTA and CDR2 is FQGNSA in the germline V gene. In nucleotides, the CDR3 is TGTGCCAGCTCACCGGGGAGGGTAGATACGCAGTATTTT. Its translation: CASSPGRVDTQYF. The whole variable domain, remainder taken from reference TRBV7-2 and TRBJ2-3, is GAGVSQSPSNKVTEKGKDVELRCDPISGHTALYWYRQSLGQGLEFLIYFQGNSAPDKSGLPSDRFSAERTGGSVSTLTIQRTQQEDSAVYLCASSPGRVDTQYFGPGTRLTVL.

This clonotype was seen more than once but under ten times. CDR3 loop: CASSQEPQETQYF. CDR3 DNA: TGCGCCAGCAGCCAAGAACCACAAGAGACCCAGTACTTC. The gene calls are TRBV4-3 and TRBJ2-5, with unresolved D. The CDR3 covers 13 residues. V was trimmed by 0 bases and J by 2 bases, leaving 4 bases between them. Germline-derived CDR1 and CDR2 are LGHNA and YSLEER.

This clonotype was found a few times. As DNA, the CDR3 is TGCGCCAGCAGCGCCGACGGAGGGAGCTCCTACAATGAGCAGTTCTTC. Translated, it gives CASSADGGSSYNEQFF. The chain employs TRBV5-1 and TRBJ2-1, with D possibly matching TRBD2 (6 bases). This CDR3 spans 16 amino acids. Germline V gene lookup returns CDR1 SGHRS and CDR2 YFSETQ. V was clipped by 4 bases and J by 0 bases, with 14 bases between them.

The table lists this clonotype with many counts. This chain links TRBV3-1 with TRBJ2-1; 9 bases map to TRBD2. The CDR3 spans 15 residues. Germline CDR1 reads LGHDT; CDR2 reads YNNKEL (reference sequence). The V segment lost 2 bases and the J segment 8 bases; nucleotides outside the gene matches: 7. The chain's CDR3 is CASSQQAGGGDEQFF. CDR3 in DNA: TGTGCCAGCAGCCAACAAGCGGGGGGTGGTGATGAGCAGTTCTTC.

The table lists this clonotype with a few counts. The V call is TRBV7-9, the J call TRBJ1-6; 7 bases are shared with TRBD1. The germline V gene has CDR1 SEHNR and CDR2 FQNEAQ (reference sequence). V was pared by 6 bases and J by 7 bases, with 6 bases of the junction left unmatched. The CDR3 loop spans 14 amino acids. The CDR3 nucleotides read TGTGCCAGCAGTCGGGACAGTCTCAATTCACCCCTCCACTTT. It yields the protein CASSRDSLNSPLHF.

There are many counts of this clonotype. The chain joins TRBV19 to TRBJ2-1; weak D call: TRBD1 (6 bases). Germline assignment: CDR1 LNHDA and CDR2 SQIVND (reference sequence). The CDR3 contains 14 residues. The V end lost 8 bases, the J end lost 4 bases, and 15 bases lay between the germline ends. The DNA for the CDR3 is TGTGCCAGTGTCCAAGCCAGGGGATACAATGAGCAGTTCTTC. This encodes CASVQARGYNEQFF. The full variable domain, completed using reference TRBV19 and TRBJ2-1, is DGGITQSPKYLFRKEGQNVTLSCEQNLNHDAMYWYRQDPGQGLRLIYYSQIVNDFQKGDIAEGYSVSREKKESFPLTVTSAQKNPTAFYLCASVQARGYNEQFFGPGTRLTVL.

This clonotype appeared a few times. The genes are TRBV10-3 and TRBJ2-1; D possibly corresponds to TRBD2 (6 bases). Germline V lookup: CDR1 ENHRY, CDR2 SYGVKD. The CDR3 contains 12 residues. Deletions cut 7 bases from V and 4 bases from J, with 8 bases between. CDR3 DNA: TGTGCCATCAAGGGACTGTACAATGAGCAGTTCTTC. It codes for CAIKGLYNEQFF.